A selection of T cell receptor beta chains follows, all from one sample in a study of blood T cell repertoires in COVID-19. Sequencing used immunoSEQ multiplex PCR; TCRdb keeps in-frame clones, though not all of them. The repertoire holds about 58,000 clones, with roughly 84% as singletons. Sequencing was done on a sample of peripheral blood. All receptors derive from a man between 35 and 55 years old with active COVID-19. Both conserved end residues are part of each CDR3. D genes are given only for firm matches. The size of a clone is reported for some rows only, either as once, few or many, or as a class for expanded clones.

cdr3_length j_call d_call clone_size v_call cdr3_nt cdr3_aa
16 TRBJ1-5 NA NA TRBV4-1 TGCGCCAGCAGCCAAGATCCAAACAGGGTAGGTCAGCCCCAGCATTTT CASSQDPNRVGQPQHF
13 TRBJ2-7 TRBD1 NA TRBV29-1 TGCAGCGTTGCCCGGACAGGGAGCGACGAGCAGTACTTC CSVARTGSDEQYF
15 TRBJ1-5 NA NA TRBV19 TGTGCCAGTAGTACAAGGACAGATAGCAATCAGCCCCAGCATTTT CASSTRTDSNQPQHF
16 TRBJ1-2 TRBD1 few TRBV7-2 TGTGCCAGCAGCTTCGCAGGGGGGCGGATAGAAGGTGGCTACACCTTC CASSFAGGRIEGGYTF
13 TRBJ2-3 NA once TRBV5-4 TGTGCCAGCAGCAAAGAGAGGGCAGATACGCAGTATTTT CASSKERADTQYF
14 TRBJ2-1 NA NA TRBV7-2 TGTGCCAGCAGCGAGACTAGGGGTCGCAATGAGCAGTTCTTC CASSETRGRNEQFF
17 TRBJ2-5 TRBD1 NA TRBV7-9 TGTGCCAACAGCTTAGGGGACAGTCACGGGCCCCAAGAGACCCAGTACTTC CANSLGDSHGPQETQYF
15 TRBJ1-5 NA NA TRBV28 TGTGCCAGCAGTTCCCTACAGCTCGTTCATCAGCCCCAGCATTTT CASSSLQLVHQPQHF
14 TRBJ2-1 NA NA TRBV11-3 TGTGCCAGCAGCTTTGGGTCCTCGCGGGGAGAGCAGTTCTTC CASSFGSSRGEQFF
16 TRBJ1-2 TRBD1 NA TRBV5-1 TGCGCCAGCTACCCAGGGGGCACCGCTCGGGGATATGGCTACACCTTC CASYPGGTARGYGYTF